The rows below give T cell receptor beta chains drawn from one sample of a study of Graves' ophthalmopathy and Graves' hyperthyroidism. MiXCR, run by TCRdb on the multiplex PCR reads, gives a single entry per CDR3 protein. The sample has roughly 300,000 distinct CDR3 sequences, 17% seen once. Specimen: peripheral blood. Source of these receptors: an adult man with Graves' ophthalmopathy. The CDR3 runs from the conserved cysteine through the conserved F or W. The D gene is left open where the match is weak. Clone size appears in some rows only: once, few, many, or a class for an expanded clone.

V: TRBV29-1
J: TRBJ2-7
size: many
D: .
DNA: TGCAGCGCCGCGACGGATGGGGACGAGCAGTACTTC
CDR3: CSAATDGDEQYF

V: TRBV11-2
J: TRBJ1-1
size: many
D: TRBD1
DNA: TGTGCCAGCAGCTCCGGACAGGGGGCTTCGAGGGTCACTGAAGCTTTCTTT
CDR3: CASSSGQGASRVTEAFF

V: TRBV11-3
J: TRBJ2-2
size: many
D: .
DNA: TGTGCCAGCAGCCCGCCCACGGTCACCGGGGAGCTGTTTTTT
CDR3: CASSPPTVTGELFF

V: TRBV6-5
J: TRBJ2-5
size: many
D: TRBD1
DNA: TGTGCCAGCAGTTACTCGAATACGGACAGGGGAGAGACCCAGTACTTC
CDR3: CASSYSNTDRGETQYF

V: TRBV4-1
J: TRBJ2-6
size: .
D: .
DNA: TGCGCCAGCAGCCACTTGGCGCGGAACTCTGGGGCCAACGTCCTGACTTTC
CDR3: CASSHLARNSGANVLTF

V: TRBV24-1
J: TRBJ1-2
size: few
D: .
DNA: TGTGCCACCAGTGCGCCAGCCTATGGCTACACCTTC
CDR3: CATSAPAYGYTF

V: TRBV12-3/TRBV12-4
J: TRBJ1-5
size: many
D: .
DNA: TGTGCCAGCAGTTTTGGGTTGGGGGAACAGCCCCAGCATTTT
CDR3: CASSFGLGEQPQHF

V: TRBV6-1
J: TRBJ2-7
size: many
D: TRBD2
DNA: TGTGCCAGCACGAAGCGGGAGGGGAACGAGCAGTACTTC
CDR3: CASTKREGNEQYF

V: TRBV5-1
J: TRBJ1-2
size: many
D: TRBD1
DNA: TGCGCCAGCAGGAGAGACAGGGCACGTGGCTACACCTTC
CDR3: CASRRDRARGYTF

V: TRBV6-1
J: TRBJ1-2
size: .
D: .
DNA: TGTGCCAGCAGCCCTCTGAAGGGAGTTGGTGGCTACACCTTC
CDR3: CASSPLKGVGGYTF

V: TRBV18
J: TRBJ2-5
size: many
D: .
DNA: TGTGCCAGCTCACCACCTACCCTTCGGGAGACCCAGTACTTC
CDR3: CASSPPTLRETQYF

V: TRBV5-1
J: TRBJ1-1
size: many
D: .
DNA: TGCGCCAGCAGCTTGGCGCTCCAGGGCGGAATGGCTTTCTTT
CDR3: CASSLALQGGMAFF